This is a list of T cell receptor beta chains from one sample in a study of human T cells and chemical hapten exposure. TCRdb re-called the 5' RACE reads through MiXCR, storing one row per CDR3 protein. Of around 82,000 distinct CDR3 sequences in the sample, under 10% were seen once. These receptors all come from a male donor in good health. CDR3s include the opening cysteine and the closing phenylalanine or tryptophan. The order of the fields is V gene, CDR3 protein.

TRBV20-1,CSLPPGLAGASADTQYF
TRBV6-2/TRBV6-3,CASSPGDAVEEKLFF
TRBV7-6,CASSLGYNTGELFF
TRBV7-2,CASSLPDRGTDTQYF
TRBV7-9,CASSPGTGGWGQPQHF
TRBV12-3/TRBV12-4,CASSFQSSGNTIYF
TRBV9,CASSSQGAADTQYF
TRBV7-2,CASSSNTDTQYF
TRBV7-9,CASSFTNEQFF
TRBV6-2/TRBV6-3,CASSITGANSGANVLTF
TRBV12-3/TRBV12-4,CASRGGSYNSPLHF
TRBV4-1,CASSQIRTGSGNTIYF
TRBV20-1,CSVRSATGIEKLFF
TRBV20-1,CSARDPAGYEQYF
TRBV5-1,CASSGDPDRGNGYTF
TRBV5-1,CASSPSGRAGTGELFF
TRBV29-1,CSVEGPGDYGCTF
TRBV20-1,CSARRRRLADEQFF
TRBV29-1,CSVGRQGGYGYTF
TRBV7-9,CASSLVGEGGYGYTF
TRBV10-3,CAIRETSARPDTQYF
TRBV7-6,CASSMNQGTNEKLFF
TRBV4-1,CASSQERRKEQFF
TRBV28,CASSLSSLLIEQYF
TRBV27,CASSLFGKLNSPLHF
TRBV4-2,CASSRAMDEQYF
TRBV20-1,CSAREAGGESGELFF
TRBV14,CASSQKPGQPSGANVLTF
TRBV6-4,CASSESPERVYGYTF
TRBV10-3,CAISDGTRPSTDTQYF
TRBV29-1,CSVEDGRRRTGELFF
TRBV20-1,CSARGVQGNSPLHF
TRBV20-1,CSAKTGAVYEQYF
TRBV9,CDSSPADRAPYGYTF
TRBV12-3/TRBV12-4,CASSSTGWAEAFF
TRBV6-6,CASSPRQGSAYEQYF
TRBV21-1,CASSPSGTSGNEQFF
TRBV20-1,CSAIGLAGGPGYEQYF
TRBV20-1,CSARASGRDTGELFF
TRBV7-3,CASSLFSRAGPGPDTQYF
TRBV6-8,CASSFGSTYEQYF
TRBV20-1,CSARDFPLSGGYEQYF
TRBV29-1,CSVAGQGAREKLFF
TRBV5-1,CASSDLADEQFF
TRBV10-3,CAISGGEGREAFF
TRBV27,CASSLGQGQQETQYF
TRBV3-1,CASSQRYNEQFF
TRBV5-1,CASSYQGSYNEQFF
TRBV5-1,CASSLDRGYTEAFF
TRBV7-6,CASSPAGGLSYEQYF
TRBV29-1,CSVEGPWDNEQFF